These T cell receptor beta chains were read from a single sample in a study of CD8 T cells in ankylosing spondylitis. Via MiXCR, TCRdb re-called the 5' RACE reads, giving one row per CDR3 protein. The table lists approximately 550,000 distinct CDR3 sequences, about 12% of them singletons, with around 7% in the top ten. The source material was blood, either unsorted or a sorted T cell fraction (not recorded which). The receptors stem from a male donor with ankylosing spondylitis. Each CDR3 is given with its conserved first and last residue. D genes are given only for firm matches. Some rows mark clone size as missing; the rest say once, few, many or name a class of expanded clone.

J | D | size | V | CDR3 | DNA
TRBJ2-1 | - | - | TRBV24-1 | CATSGFTGSSYNEQFF | TGTGCCACCAGTGGCTTTACAGGTAGCTCCTACAATGAGCAGTTCTTC
TRBJ1-5 | - | few | TRBV30 | CAWTAGGTDQPQHF | TGTGCCTGGACTGCGGGGGGCACGGATCAGCCCCAGCATTTT
TRBJ2-6 | - | few | TRBV28 | CASSFQGQTGANVLTF | TGTGCCAGCAGTTTTCAGGGACAAACTGGGGCCAACGTCCTGACTTTC
TRBJ1-1 | - | few | TRBV15 | CATSRDQWGPEAFF | TGTGCCACCAGCAGAGATCAATGGGGGCCTGAAGCTTTCTTT
TRBJ2-2 | - | - | TRBV12-3/TRBV12-4 | CASSLGREATGELFF | TGTGCCAGCAGTTTGGGTCGGGAAGCCACCGGGGAGCTGTTTTTT
TRBJ2-3 | - | once | TRBV25-1 | CASSESGTLSDTQYF | TGTGCCAGCAGTGAATCGGGCACCCTCTCGGATACGCAGTATTTT
TRBJ1-1 | - | few | TRBV11-2 | CASSSLLVNTEAFF | TGTGCCAGCAGCTCTTTGTTGGTGAACACTGAAGCTTTCTTT
TRBJ2-7 | TRBD2 | few | TRBV7-6 | CASSLVPGGTAYEQYF | TGTGCCAGCAGCTTAGTACCGGGGGGTACGGCCTACGAGCAGTACTTC
TRBJ2-1 | - | once | TRBV20-1 | CSAPENPNEQFF | TGCAGTGCTCCCGAAAACCCTAATGAGCAGTTCTTC
TRBJ2-3 | - | - | TRBV9 | CASSVAQESTDTQYF | TGTGCCAGCAGCGTAGCTCAGGAAAGCACAGATACGCAGTATTTT
TRBJ2-5 | - | many | TRBV3-1 | CASSQVWETQYF | TGTGCCAGCAGCCAAGTATGGGAGACCCAGTACTTC
TRBJ2-7 | TRBD2 | - | TRBV20-1 | CSASWTSGYEQYF | TGCAGTGCTAGTTGGACTAGCGGGTACGAGCAGTACTTC
TRBJ2-7 | - | many | TRBV2 | CASSEFYEQYF | TGTGCCAGCAGTGAATTCTACGAGCAGTACTTC
TRBJ2-3 | - | few | TRBV18 | CASSPWGTDTQYF | TGTGCCAGCTCACCATGGGGAACAGATACGCAGTATTTT
TRBJ2-6 | TRBD1 | - | TRBV11-2 | CASPGGQGDPGANVLTF | TGTGCCAGCCCGGGGGGACAGGGAGATCCCGGGGCCAACGTCCTGACTTTC
TRBJ1-2 | - | few | TRBV7-8 | CASSTEPGPFYGYTF | TGTGCCAGCAGCACCGAACCTGGCCCCTTCTATGGCTACACCTTC
TRBJ2-5 | TRBD1 | - | TRBV18 | CASSPQPTGQGQETQYF | TGTGCCAGCTCACCACAACCAACGGGACAGGGCCAAGAGACCCAGTACTTC
TRBJ2-1 | TRBD2 | few | TRBV30 | CAWSVLVGGSDEQFF | TGTGCCTGGAGTGTATTAGTCGGCGGGAGCGATGAGCAGTTCTTC
TRBJ2-3 | - | few | TRBV2 | CASSGSAGPNTDTQYF | TGTGCCAGCAGCGGGTCTGCGGGGCCTAACACAGATACGCAGTATTTT
TRBJ1-5 | - | few | TRBV12-5 | CASGNSIGGRPLNQPQHF | TGTGCTAGTGGCAATTCTATTGGGGGGCGCCCCCTCAATCAGCCCCAGCATTTT
TRBJ2-3 | - | - | TRBV24-1 | CATLRTITDTQYF | TGTGCCACCCTGCGGACTATCACAGATACGCAGTATTTT
TRBJ1-3 | TRBD1 | - | TRBV20-1 | CSAGDRWGNTIYF | TGCAGTGCTGGGGACAGGTGGGGAAACACCATATATTTT
TRBJ2-1 | - | - | TRBV20-1 | CSARDRGRSSYNEQFF | TGCAGTGCTAGAGATCGCGGACGTAGCTCCTACAATGAGCAGTTCTTC
TRBJ2-7 | TRBD2 | few | TRBV27 | CASSRYSGTSYEQYF | TGTGCCAGCAGCCGCTATAGCGGGACCTCCTACGAGCAGTACTTC
TRBJ1-5 | - | - | TRBV24-1 | CATSDGGRGNQPQHF | TGTGCCACCAGTGATGGAGGTCGGGGCAATCAGCCCCAGCATTTT
TRBJ2-1 | - | many | TRBV20-1 | CSASGQGGYNEQFF | TGCAGTGCTAGCGGCCAGGGTGGGTACAATGAGCAGTTCTTC
TRBJ2-1 | TRBD2 | many | TRBV9 | CASSVAQRGSYNEQFF | TGTGCCAGCAGCGTAGCCCAGCGGGGTTCCTACAATGAGCAGTTCTTC
TRBJ1-2 | TRBD1 | - | TRBV4-1 | CASSLSGTGGLDYGYTF | TGCGCCAGCAGTCTTTCCGGGACAGGGGGCCTTGACTATGGCTACACCTTC
TRBJ2-1 | TRBD1 | few | TRBV5-1 | CASSPGQGSANEQFF | TGCGCCAGCAGCCCGGGACAGGGCAGCGCCAATGAGCAGTTCTTC
TRBJ2-2 | TRBD2 | few | TRBV25-1 | CASSSAAGGPNTGELFF | TGTGCCAGCAGCTCGGCAGCGGGAGGACCGAACACCGGGGAGCTGTTTTTT
TRBJ1-1 | - | - | TRBV20-1 | CSARAEPDNPEAFF | TGCAGTGCTAGAGCCGAACCGGACAACCCTGAAGCTTTCTTT
TRBJ1-5 | - | few | TRBV6-2/TRBV6-3 | CASKSGNQPQHF | TGTGCCAGCAAAAGCGGGAATCAGCCCCAGCATTTT
TRBJ1-4 | - | - | TRBV5-6 | CASSGGAGLNEKLFF | TGTGCCAGCAGCGGTGGGGCAGGGTTAAATGAAAAACTGTTTTTT
TRBJ1-2 | - | - | TRBV5-1 | CASSLGQYYGYTF | TGCGCCAGCAGCTTGGGACAGTACTATGGCTACACCTTC
TRBJ1-1 | - | - | TRBV29-1 | CSAATLDSPFF | TGCAGCGCCGCCACCCTCGACAGTCCTTTCTTT
TRBJ2-2 | - | - | TRBV20-1 | CSASFDTNTGELFF | TGCAGTGCCTCCTTTGACACAAACACCGGGGAGCTGTTTTTT
TRBJ1-5 | - | few | TRBV6-1 | CASSRSSPLSNQPQHF | TGTGCCAGCAGCCGGTCGTCGCCCCTCAGCAATCAGCCCCAGCATTTT
TRBJ2-1 | TRBD2 | - | TRBV7-6 | CASSLGGSSGRATEQFF | TGTGCCAGCAGCTTAGGGGGGTCTAGCGGGAGGGCGACTGAGCAGTTCTTC
TRBJ2-3 | - | few | TRBV29-1 | CSVVSRSSTDTQYF | TGCAGCGTTGTATCCAGGTCTAGCACAGATACGCAGTATTTT
TRBJ1-5 | - | many | TRBV7-9 | CASSLGQEPQHF | TGTGCCAGCAGCTTAGGACAGGAGCCCCAGCATTTT
TRBJ2-7 | - | few | TRBV3-1 | CASSQGVGNYEQYF | TGTGCCAGCAGCCAAGGGGTAGGTAACTACGAGCAGTACTTC